These 15 T cell receptor beta chains originate from one sample sequenced in a study of blood T cell repertoires in COVID-19 (dated by TCRdb to about 2020). The library came from the immunoSEQ multiplex PCR assay. Imported from immuneACCESS, the table was reduced by TCRdb to in-frame sequences with V and J called. These copies leave out some clones; in studies compared against another copy, an unresolved V gene accounts for under half, and the cause of the remainder is not known. This sample lists around 94,000 clones; 84% were detected once. Of the sample, 9.9% falls within the top ten clones. Sequencing was carried out using peripheral blood. The source is a middle-aged man with active or convalescent COVID-19.

The chain carries TRBV18 and TRBJ2-2; D is ambiguous. CDR1 and CDR2 (germline): KGHSH, LQKENI. The length of the CDR3 is 14 residues. Trimming removed 0 bases at V and 1 base at J, with 3 bases between. CDR3 region: CASSPPRNTGELFF. The CDR3 nucleotides read TGTGCCAGCTCACCACCCCGGAACACCGGGGAGCTGTTTTTT.

The chain recombines TRBV30 with TRBJ1-2; possibly TRBD1 for D (6 bases). CDR3 length: 16 amino acids. Germline assignment: CDR1 GTSNPN and CDR2 SVGIG (reference sequence). The germline V and J ends were trimmed by 0 bases and 1 base, with 15 bases remaining between them. Here the CDR3 reads CAWSVLHGQLNYGYTF. DNA of the CDR3: TGTGCCTGGAGTGTACTTCATGGACAGCTTAACTATGGCTACACCTTC.

This chain joins TRBV7-3 and TRBJ2-3, with a weak D call TRBD1 (6 bases). Germline CDR1 and CDR2: SGHTA and FQGTGA. V was shortened by 5 bases and J by 4 bases, with 19 bases between the two germline ends. CDR3 length: 16 residues. The CDR3 here is CASSPRSGRGSDTQYF. The CDR3 nucleotides are TGTGCCAGCAGCCCCCGGTCGGGCAGGGGTTCAGATACGCAGTATTTT.

The chain links TRBV7-6 to TRBJ2-2; TRBD1 might be the D (5 bases). CDR1 and CDR2 from the germline V gene are SGHVS and FNYEAQ. The CDR3 covers 15 residues. Trimming cost V 2 bases and J 7 bases, with 14 bases left between them. The CDR3 sequence: CASSLSAPQGGELFF. Written as DNA, the CDR3 is TGTGCCAGCAGCTTAAGCGCTCCCCAGGGCGGGGAGCTGTTTTTT. The entire variable domain, with the rest obtained from reference TRBV7-6 and TRBJ2-2, is as follows: GAGVSQSPRYKVTKRGQDVALRCDPISGHVSLYWYRQALGQGPEFLTYFNYEAQQDKSGLPNDRFSAERPEGSISTLTIQRTEQRDSAMYRCASSLSAPQGGELFFGEGSRLTVL.

The genes are TRBV18 and TRBJ2-2, with 10 bases identical to TRBD1. CDR3 length: 16 residues. Trimming at V came to 0 bases and at J to 5 bases, leaving 3 bases not matched to a gene. In germline, CDR1 is KGHSH, CDR2 LQKENI. CDR3 loop: CASSPPTGGLTGELFF. The CDR3 DNA is TGTGCCAGCTCACCACCGACAGGGGGCCTGACCGGGGAGCTGTTTTTT.

This chain links TRBV5-1 with TRBJ2-5; 9 nucleotides match TRBD2. This CDR3 is 15 amino acids long. Trimming removed 2 bases from V and 5 bases from J; junction bases left unmatched: 7. CDR1 is SGHRS, CDR2 YFSETQ, per germline. CDR3 in amino acids: CASSFSSGVRETQYF. DNA of the CDR3: TGCGCCAGCAGCTTCTCTAGCGGGGTACGGGAGACCCAGTACTTC.

The CDR3 nucleotides read TGCGCCAGCAGCCAAGAACTGCAGGGGGCCTATGGCTACACCTTC. It translates to CASSQELQGAYGYTF. The rearrangement uses TRBV4-3 and TRBJ1-2; 8 positions match TRBD1. The length of the CDR3 is 15 residues. Germline V gives CDR1 LGHNA, CDR2 YSLEER. V lost 0 bases, J lost 4 bases, and 4 bases stayed unmatched.

The chain uses TRBV3-1 (or the pseudogene TRBV3-2) and TRBJ1-6; 9 bases agree with TRBD1. This CDR3 contains 15 residues. Unmatched junction bases numbered 3, after V lost 4 bases and J lost 5 bases. Looked up from germline, CDR1 is LGHDT and CDR2 is YNNKEL (reference sequence). The CDR3 here is CASSPGTGNNSPLHF. The CDR3 coding sequence is TGTGCCAGCAGCCCCGGGACAGGGAATAATTCACCCCTCCACTTT.

The table lists this clone with many counts. This chain links TRBV6-5 with TRBJ1-4; 11 bases are a match to TRBD1. Germline loops: CDR1 MNHEY, CDR2 SVGAGI. V trimming: 7 bases; J trimming: 7 bases; junction bases outside the gene matches: 8. This CDR3 contains 15 residues. CDR3 region: CASTRSGTGGEKLFF. DNA of the CDR3: TGTGCCAGCACCAGATCCGGGACAGGGGGTGAAAAACTGTTTTTT.

This clone was picked up many times. The rearrangement joins TRBV9 to TRBJ1-2; tentatively, D is TRBD1 (6 bases). The germline gives CDR1 SGDLS, CDR2 YYNGEE. The CDR3 extends over 13 amino acids. The V gene lost 2 bases and the J gene lost 7 bases, with 12 bases spanning the gap. Here the CDR3 DNA reads TGTGCCAGCAGCGTGGATGACAGGCCTGGCTACACCTTC. Translation gives CASSVDDRPGYTF.

The rearrangement uses TRBV16 and TRBJ2-2; 9 positions match TRBD1. This CDR3 region has 17 residues. The ends lost 3 bases at V and 3 bases at J; junction bases unmatched: 8. Germline assignment: CDR1 KGHSY and CDR2 FQNENV. CDR3 bases: TGTGCCAGCAGCCAGAAACCGGGACAGGGCCACACCGGGGAGCTGTTTTTT. Residues: CASSQKPGQGHTGELFF.

The chain is built from TRBV10-3 and TRBJ2-5, with 8 bases fitting TRBD1. The germline V gene has CDR1 ENHRY and CDR2 SYGVKD. This CDR3 spans 14 amino acids. The trim removed 4 bases at V and 5 bases at J, leaving 6 bases unmatched. Here the CDR3 reads CAISGTGPGETQYF. In nucleotides, the CDR3 is TGTGCCATCAGTGGGACAGGGCCGGGGGAGACCCAGTACTTC.

This chain joins TRBV7-9 and TRBJ1-5; 9 bases align to TRBD1. CDR1 SEHNR and CDR2 FQNEAQ come from the germline V gene (reference sequence). This CDR3 contains 13 residues. V was pared by 1 base and J by 9 bases, with 1 base of the junction left unmatched. The chain's CDR3 is CASSLGGQGPQHF. The CDR3 DNA sequence: TGTGCCAGCAGCTTAGGGGGACAGGGGCCCCAGCATTTT.

The chain combines TRBV5-5 with TRBJ2-5; 9 bases match TRBD2. Trimming cost V 2 bases and J 5 bases; bases outside gene matches: 13. The CDR3 spans 17 residues. Looked up from germline, CDR1 is SGHKS and CDR2 is YYEKEE (reference sequence). CDR3 sequence reads: CASSLSPASGVGETQYF. CDR3 sequence (DNA): TGTGCCAGCAGCTTATCTCCGGCTAGCGGGGTCGGTGAGACCCAGTACTTC.

This clone has more than one count but fewer than ten. The rearrangement joins TRBV7-2 to TRBJ2-1; 7 bases map to TRBD1. This CDR3 is built from 15 residues. With V trimmed by 5 bases and J by 5 bases, 9 bases remained unmatched. Looked up from germline, CDR1 is SGHTA and CDR2 is FQGNSA. DNA for the CDR3: TGTGCCAGCAGCCGCGTCAGGGGGACAAACAATGAGCAGTTCTTC. Its translation is CASSRVRGTNNEQFF.